This T cell receptor beta chain was sequenced in a study of regulatory T cells in long-lasting Graves disease. This clonotype was counted at least ten times. For TCR beta, libraries came from iRepertoire HTBI primers and Arm-PCR of CDR3 regions. MiXCR, applied by TCRdb to the multiplex PCR reads, yields one record per CDR3 protein. In the table there are about 470,000 distinct CDR3 sequences, less than 25% of which are singletons. Time point here: persistent/refractory GD, antithyroid drugs over 5 years with positive TRAb. From RNA extracted from PBMCs, the TCR library was made. The TCR was taken from a female donor with Graves disease. The specimen was peripheral blood mononuclear cells (PBMCs), collected when the disease was refractory, from a patient treated with antithyroid drugs.

The DNA for the CDR3 is TGTGCCAGTAGTATAATTGCCTCGAACACTGAAGCTTTCTTT. Its protein product is CASSIIASNTEAFF. The chain carries TRBV19 and TRBJ1-1; D ambiguous. Trimming pared 2 bases from V and 1 base from J, leaving 8 bases between. This CDR3 contains 14 residues. Germline-derived CDR1 and CDR2 are LNHDA and SQIVND (reference sequence).